The 11 T cell receptor beta chains presented below share a single source sample, sequenced in a study of T cells after yellow fever vaccination (dated by TCRdb to about 2019). The library was produced with 5' RACE. Sequenced on an Illumina HiSeq 2500. TCRdb took the public reads, trimmed them with fastp at Q25, ran MiXCR for clone calling and kept in-frame beta chains. Each CDR3 protein gets just one entry, which takes the most common genes and DNA from the rows behind it. For this sample the table gives some 670,000 distinct CDR3 sequences, of which about 12% were detected only once. The ten largest clones add up to under 15% of the sample. Explained via the paper, the treatment or condition label denotes: live attenuated yellow fever vaccine strain. Sequences were derived from PBMCs, sampled on the day of the yellow fever booster vaccination. These receptors all stem from a man aged 30-40 years who received the YFV17D yellow fever vaccine.

V and J are TRBV20-1 and TRBJ2-2; tentatively, D is TRBD1 (5 bases). This CDR3 has 13 amino acids. Germline V gives CDR1 DFQATT, CDR2 SNEGSKA (reference sequence). The V gene lost 6 bases and the J gene lost 2 bases, with 10 bases spanning the gap. CDR3 loop: CSASRENTGELFF. As DNA, the CDR3 is TGCAGTGCGAGCAGGGAAAACACCGGGGAGCTGTTTTTT.

This clonotype was seen ten or more times. This chain joins TRBV28 and TRBJ1-2; D remains ambiguous. V gave up 6 bases and J gave up 1 base, with 12 bases separating them. This CDR3 spans 14 amino acids. Looked up from germline, CDR1 is MDHEN and CDR2 is SYDVKM. CDR3 in DNA: TGTGCCAGCAGCCCCCCCGGGGTTAACTATGGCTACACCTTC. Residues: CASSPPGVNYGYTF.

This clonotype was counted a few times. The chain employs TRBV18 and TRBJ2-2; TRBD1 agrees at 8 bases. The CDR3 length is 16 residues. J lost 5 bases, V lost 5 bases, and 10 bases had no gene match. Per the germline V gene, CDR1 is KGHSH and CDR2 is LQKENI. DNA of the CDR3: TGTGCCAGCTCAAAACTCGGGACAGGAACTACCGGGGAGCTGTTTTTT. Protein product: CASSKLGTGTTGELFF.

This clonotype turned up a few times. The V call is TRBV4-1, the J call TRBJ2-3; D uncertain. Germline CDR1 and CDR2: MGHRA and YSYEKL. The CDR3 contains 13 residues. Trimming shortened V by 0 bases and J by 5 bases, and 6 bases separated the two germline ends. This CDR3 reads CASSQDPKDTQYF. CDR3 sequence (DNA): TGCGCCAGCAGCCAAGACCCAAAAGATACGCAGTATTTT.

V usage is TRBV4-3 and J usage is TRBJ2-6, with D perhaps TRBD1 (6 bases). CDR3 length: 17 amino acids. V gave up 1 base and J gave up 4 bases, with 14 bases separating them. Germline loops: CDR1 LGHNA, CDR2 YSLEER. The CDR3 DNA follows: TGCGCCAGCAGCCAAGGGGGGCCGGGGTTAGGGGCCAACGTCCTGACTTTC. It yields the protein CASSQGGPGLGANVLTF.

This clonotype was observed many times. The V call is TRBV5-6, the J call TRBJ1-2; D is uncertain. This CDR3 comprises 12 residues. V dropped 2 bases and J dropped 3 bases, with 5 bases sitting between them. Germline CDR1 and CDR2: SGHDT and YYEEEE. The CDR3 DNA sequence: TGTGCCAGCAGCTTAAGAGACTATGGCTACACCTTC. This encodes CASSLRDYGYTF.

This clonotype was detected ten times or more. The rearrangement uses TRBV20-1 and TRBJ2-7; 10 bases are a match to TRBD2. This CDR3 has 14 residues. The germline CDR1 and CDR2 sequences are DFQATT and SNEGSKA (reference sequence). J was trimmed by 3 bases and V by 3 bases; bases with no gene match: 5. CDR3 sequence: CSARGLAGDYEQYF. CDR3 coding DNA: TGCAGTGCTAGGGGCCTAGCGGGAGACTACGAGCAGTACTTC.

This clonotype was seen only a few times. A read error may produce the germline difference seen at one junction end. The chain combines TRBV30 with TRBJ2-1; 11 bases fit TRBD2. This CDR3 is built from 14 residues. CDR1 and CDR2 from the germline V gene are GTSNPN and SVGIG (reference sequence). CDR3 coding DNA: TGTGCCTGGAGTGCTATGCCGACTAGCGGGAAGGTTTCCTTC. Its protein product is CAWSAMPTSGKVSF.

This clonotype was found many times. The gene calls are TRBV18 and TRBJ2-2, with a possible D match to TRBD1 (6 bases). V shed 6 bases and J shed 1 base, with 18 bases lying between them. Germline V gene lookup returns CDR1 KGHSH and CDR2 LQKENI. This CDR3 has 17 residues. The CDR3 nucleotides are TGTGCCAGCTCGCTCGACAGGATAAGATTGAACACCGGGGAGCTGTTTTTT. Protein: CASSLDRIRLNTGELFF.

This clonotype came up a few times. J is TRBJ2-5 and V is TRBV12-3 or TRBV12-4, with 7 bases that match TRBD2. The CDR3 sequence is 13 residues long. Trimming took 8 bases from V and 5 from J; bases not matched to a gene: 8. CDR3 protein: CASGGRAGETQYF. In DNA form, the CDR3 reads TGTGCCAGCGGAGGGAGGGCCGGTGAGACCCAGTACTTC.

Only a few counts were recorded for this clonotype. This chain connects TRBV7-6 to TRBJ2-7; no clear D. With 5 bases removed from V and 0 bases from J, the gap between germline ends came to 14 bases. Germline V gives CDR1 SGHVS, CDR2 FNYEAQ. CDR3 size: 15 residues. The CDR3 protein is CASSPDRLGSYEQYF. CDR3 nucleotide sequence: TGTGCCAGCAGCCCAGACCGACTGGGCTCCTACGAGCAGTACTTC.